A single sample is the source of the 6 T cell receptor beta chains below, sequenced in a study of cytotoxic CD8 clonotypes in ibrutinib-treated CLL. Some clones are missing from TCRdb's copy, which holds only in-frame ones; the method was immunoSEQ multiplex PCR. The top ten clones hold less than 6% of a sample with tens of thousands of clones, 57% of them seen once. This specimen was PBMCs, taken before ibrutinib treatment. Receptor source: a human donor with chronic lymphocytic leukemia.

The chain is built from TRBV4-1 and TRBJ2-7; 7 nucleotides line up with TRBD1. Trimming cost V 1 base and J 2 bases; bases outside gene matches: 2. The CDR3 is made up of 14 amino acids. Germline V gene data show CDR1 as MGHRA and CDR2 as YSYEKL. CDR3 region: CASSQATGPYEQYF. The CDR3 bases are TGCGCCAGCAGCCAAGCGACAGGGCCCTACGAGCAGTACTTC.

This chain joins TRBV7-2 and TRBJ2-1; 7 bases line up with TRBD2. Germline CDR1 SGHTA, CDR2 FQGNSA. Trimming removed 0 bases from V and 6 bases from J; junction bases left unmatched: 8. The CDR3 is 16 residues long. The CDR3 spells CASSLASGLKFNEQFF. The DNA for the CDR3 is TGTGCCAGCAGCTTAGCGTCGGGACTAAAGTTCAATGAGCAGTTCTTC.

The J gene is TRBJ2-7, the V gene TRBV6-5; TRBD1 is a possible D gene (5 bases). The V gene lost 2 bases and the J gene lost 3 bases, with 8 bases spanning the gap. The CDR3 has 13 amino acids. Germline-derived CDR1 and CDR2 are MNHEY and SVGAGI. In DNA form, the CDR3 reads TGTGCCAGCAGTTACAGGACAAACTACGAGCAGTACTTC. Its protein is CASSYRTNYEQYF.

This clone turned up a few times. This sequence joins TRBV7-6 and TRBJ2-1; 12 nucleotides agree with TRBD1. The CDR3 sequence is 18 residues long. V dropped 0 bases and J dropped 7; count of bases not matched to a gene: 10. CDR1 and CDR2 (germline): SGHVS, FNYEAQ. CDR3 sequence: CASSLAPPGQGAANEQFF. Here the CDR3 DNA reads TGTGCCAGCAGCTTAGCGCCTCCGGGACAGGGGGCGGCAAATGAGCAGTTCTTC.

This clone appeared a single time. The V gene is TRBV5-1, the J gene TRBJ2-7; TRBD1 aligns across 12 bases. CDR3 length equals 16 residues. Trimming cost V 0 bases and J 6 bases; bases outside gene matches: 7. CDR1 SGHRS and CDR2 YFSETQ come from the germline V gene. The CDR3 region is CASSLVGQGAPSEQYF. The DNA of the CDR3 is TGCGCCAGCAGCTTGGTGGGACAGGGGGCCCCCTCCGAGCAGTACTTC.

V is TRBV5-4 and J is TRBJ2-1; 13 bases agree with TRBD2. CDR3 length equals 14 residues. J was trimmed by 6 bases and V by 5 bases; bases with no gene match: 2. CDR1 and CDR2 from the germline V gene are SGHNT and YYREEE (reference sequence). The CDR3 DNA reads TGTGCCAGCAGACTAGCGGGAGGGCTCAATGAGCAGTTCTTC. This codes for CASRLAGGLNEQFF.